The 31 T cell receptor beta chains presented below share a single source sample, sequenced in a study of CD8 T cells in Susac syndrome. Random hexamers were used to reverse transcribe about 0.5 to 1 ug of RNA. Via MiXCR, TCRdb re-called the immunoSEQ multiplex PCR reads, giving one row per CDR3 protein. Here the sample spans around 140,000 distinct CDR3 sequences, over 75% being singletons. The sequenced sample consisted of CD8+ T cells from PBMCs. The receptors derive from a human donor with multiple sclerosis.

This chain joins TRBV27 and TRBJ2-1; no clear D gene. The CDR3 length is 11 residues. Germline V lookup: CDR1 MNHEY, CDR2 SMNVEV (reference sequence). With 6 bases removed from V and 4 bases from J, the gap between germline ends came to 4 bases. CDR3 coding DNA: TGTGCCAGCAGCTATTACAATGAGCAGTTCTTC. It yields the protein CASSYYNEQFF.

The chain employs TRBV4-1 and TRBJ2-2; 8 nucleotides align to TRBD1. CDR1 is MGHRA and CDR2 is YSYEKL in the germline V gene. CDR3 length: 15 residues. The junction had 3 bases not matched to a gene; V was cut back by 6 bases and J by 0 bases. The DNA for the CDR3 is TGCGCCAGCAGGCGGACAGGGACGAACACCGGGGAGCTGTTTTTT. Translated, it gives CASRRTGTNTGELFF.

This chain joins TRBV21-1 and TRBJ2-5; whether TRBD2, the table's D call, matches the DNA was not checked. TRBV21-1 is assigned pseudogene status. The CDR3 sequence is 15 residues long. The CDR3 nucleotides are TGTGCCAGCAGCAAGGGCACTAGAAGTAGCGAGACCCAGTACTTC. This sequence encodes CASSKGTRSSETQYF.

The chain recombines TRBV28 with TRBJ2-7; 8 positions agree with TRBD1. Trimming removed 3 bases from V and 1 base from J; junction bases left unmatched: 14. The length of the CDR3 is 18 residues. Germline lookup yields CDR1 MDHEN and CDR2 SYDVKM. In DNA, the CDR3 is TGTGCCAGCAGTTTTTTTCCGGCCGGGACAGGATTTTCCTACGAGCAGTACTTC. Translation: CASSFFPAGTGFSYEQYF.

The gene calls are TRBV12-3 or TRBV12-4 and TRBJ2-5; D is perhaps TRBD2 (5 bases). V lost 3 bases, J lost 1 base, and 9 bases lay in between. The CDR3 is made up of 14 amino acids. The CDR3 protein is CASSLRDTQETQYF. CDR3 bases: TGTGCCAGCAGTTTGAGGGATACCCAAGAGACCCAGTACTTC.

This clonotype was counted a few times. The V and J genes are TRBV6-1 and TRBJ1-5, with D perhaps TRBD1 (5 bases). Trimming removed 5 bases at V and 0 bases at J, with 8 bases between. Germline V gene lookup returns CDR1 MNHNS and CDR2 SASEGT. The CDR3 has 14 residues. This CDR3 is CASSRQHSNQPQHF. DNA for the CDR3: TGTGCCAGCAGTCGACAGCATAGCAATCAGCCCCAGCATTTT.

This chain uses TRBV3-1 with TRBJ2-3; D unclear. Germline V CDR1 and CDR2: LGHDT, YNNKEL (reference sequence). CDR3 size: 15 residues. V lost 3 bases and J 0 bases, leaving 10 bases between the germline ends. The CDR3 region is CASSHPYLSTDTQYF. CDR3 nucleotide sequence: TGTGCCAGCAGCCATCCCTACCTTAGCACAGATACGCAGTATTTT.

The table lists this clonotype with a count of one. The chain is built from TRBV30 and TRBJ2-1; no firm D call. CDR1 and CDR2 from the germline V gene are GTSNPN and SVGIG (reference sequence). CDR3 size: 13 residues. Trimming took 2 bases from V and 2 from J, leaving 7 bases between them. The chain's CDR3 is CAWSSAAYNEQFF. The DNA for the CDR3 is TGTGCCTGGAGTTCGGCAGCCTACAATGAGCAGTTCTTC. Full variable domain (rest looked up from reference TRBV30 and TRBJ2-1): SQTIHQWPATLVQPVGSPLSLECTVEGTSNPNLYWYRQAAGRGLQLLFYSVGIGQISSEVPQNLSASRPQDRQFILSSKKLLLSDSGFYLCAWSSAAYNEQFFGPGTRLTVL.

The rearrangement uses TRBV7-9 and TRBJ2-7, with 8 bases fitting TRBD1. Germline CDR1 is SEHNR and CDR2 is FQNEAQ (reference sequence). The CDR3 contains 15 residues. Germline trimming cut 1 base from V and 5 bases from J; bases unmatched to any gene: 7. CDR3 sequence reads: CASSLVQTGDDEQYF. The DNA of the CDR3 is TGTGCCAGCAGCTTAGTTCAGACAGGGGATGACGAGCAGTACTTC.

CDR3 loop: CASSLTGYDGYTF. The CDR3 DNA is TGCGCCAGCAGTCTGACAGGGTATGATGGCTACACCTTC. This chain uses TRBV5-1 with TRBJ1-2; 7 nucleotides match TRBD1. Germline CDR1 and CDR2: SGHRS and YFSETQ. There are 13 residues in the CDR3. The V gene end was trimmed by 5 bases and the J gene end by 6 bases; junction bases not matched to a gene: 7.

The V gene is TRBV27, the J gene TRBJ1-1; TRBD1 matches at 9 bases. Germline CDR1 and CDR2: MNHEY and SMNVEV (reference sequence). With V trimmed by 4 bases and J by 1 base, 1 base remained unmatched. The CDR3 is made up of 14 amino acids. The CDR3 nucleotides are TGTGCCAGCAGTTGGACAGGGGCGAACACTGAAGCTTTCTTT. It codes for CASSWTGANTEAFF.

J is TRBJ2-6 and V is TRBV4-2; TRBD1 matches 9 bases. Unmatched junction bases numbered 6, after V lost 4 bases and J lost 2 bases. CDR1 is LGHNA, CDR2 YNFKEQ, per germline. The CDR3 totals 17 residues. CDR3 coding DNA: TGTGCCAGCAGCCCACAGGGGGCGCAGCCTGGGGCCAACGTCCTGACTTTC. It is translated as CASSPQGAQPGANVLTF.

The chain employs TRBV12-3 or TRBV12-4 and TRBJ2-2; 8 bases agree with TRBD1. Losses at the gene ends were 4 bases for V and 5 bases for J; bases not matched to a gene: 6. The CDR3 totals 15 residues. The CDR3, as DNA: TGTGCCAGCAGTTCAAGTGGACAGGGTACCGGGGAGCTGTTTTTT. As protein: CASSSSGQGTGELFF.

The V and J genes are TRBV9 and TRBJ1-2; D possibly corresponds to TRBD1 (5 bases). V lost 2 bases and J lost 2, with 10 bases in between. Germline V gene data show CDR1 as SGDLS and CDR2 as YYNGEE. This CDR3 contains 14 residues. CDR3 protein: CASSVSEGNYGYTF. In DNA form, the CDR3 reads TGTGCCAGCAGCGTCTCCGAGGGGAACTATGGCTACACCTTC.

The genes are TRBV7-6 and TRBJ1-1; the D is unclear. V lost 2 bases and J 8 bases, leaving 12 bases between the germline ends. Germline V gene data show CDR1 as SGHVS and CDR2 as FNYEAQ. The CDR3 sequence is 13 residues long. The CDR3 nucleotides are TGTGCCAGCAGCTTATACCCGGAAAAAGAAGCTTTCTTT. It specifies CASSLYPEKEAFF.

This clonotype has a handful of counts. V is TRBV6-5 and J is TRBJ2-7; 10 bases map to TRBD1. The V segment lost 5 bases and the J segment 3 bases; nucleotides outside the gene matches: 4. CDR1 is MNHEY, CDR2 SVGAGI, per germline. CDR3 size: 14 residues. CDR3 amino acids: CASSLGQGDYEQYF. The CDR3 coding sequence is TGTGCCAGCAGTCTAGGACAGGGGGACTACGAGCAGTACTTC.

The chain employs TRBV24-1 and TRBJ1-5, with D unresolved. Germline V CDR1 and CDR2: KGHDR, SFDVKD. Trimming took 0 bases from V and 1 from J, leaving 15 bases between them. The CDR3 spans 18 residues. CDR3 sequence reads: CATSDLGPRGNSNQPQHF. The CDR3 DNA reads as TGTGCCACCAGTGATTTGGGCCCCAGAGGGAACAGCAATCAGCCCCAGCATTTT.

V is TRBV5-4 and J is TRBJ1-6; D remains ambiguous. CDR1 SGHNT and CDR2 YYREEE come from the germline V gene (reference sequence). V gave up 2 bases and J gave up 10 bases, with 16 bases separating them. The CDR3 spans 15 residues. CDR3 sequence: CASSFGRAEVSPLHF. CDR3 in DNA: TGTGCCAGCAGCTTCGGACGGGCCGAGGTCTCACCCCTCCACTTT.

This chain connects TRBV27 to TRBJ2-3; possibly TRBD2 for D (5 bases). CDR3 length: 15 residues. Trimming removed 6 bases from V and 4 bases from J, with 17 bases in between. Germline V gives CDR1 MNHEY, CDR2 SMNVEV (reference sequence). The CDR3 DNA is TGTGCCAGCAGCTATGACCCTGAGGGCGCAGATACGCAGTATTTT. Protein product: CASSYDPEGADTQYF.

This clonotype has more than one count but fewer than ten. Written as DNA, the CDR3 is TGCAGTGCTAGGGCTACAGGGGGAAAGTACTTC. Encoded protein: CSARATGGKYF. V is TRBV20-1 and J is TRBJ2-5; TRBD1 matches at 8 bases. The germline V gene encodes CDR1 DFQATT and CDR2 SNEGSKA (reference sequence). After removal of 3 bases from V and 12 bases from J, the junction contained 6 bases not matched to a gene. The CDR3 extends over 11 amino acids.

This clonotype occurred a few times. The gene calls are TRBV20-1 and TRBJ1-1, with a weak D call TRBD1 (5 bases). The CDR3 has 14 residues. Trimming cost V 5 bases and J 1 base, with 14 bases left between them. Germline CDR1 is DFQATT and CDR2 is SNEGSKA (reference sequence). The CDR3 here is CSAPGTGGNTEAFF. CDR3 in DNA: TGCAGTGCTCCCGGGACGGGAGGGAACACTGAAGCTTTCTTT.

The V call is TRBV30, the J call TRBJ1-1, with TRBD1 matching over 7 bases. CDR1 and CDR2 from the germline V gene are GTSNPN and SVGIG (reference sequence). The trim removed 4 bases at V and 3 bases at J, leaving 20 bases unmatched. The CDR3 extends over 18 amino acids. As DNA, the CDR3 is TGTGCCTGGATAGGGGTTCCGGGGACAGCAAATGCCTACACTGAAGCTTTCTTT. Amino acid sequence: CAWIGVPGTANAYTEAFF.

The chain has TRBV29-1 and TRBJ2-7, with 12 bases identical to TRBD2. CDR3 size: 16 residues. After removal of 3 bases from V and 2 bases from J, the junction contained 8 bases not matched to a gene. CDR1 and CDR2 from the germline V gene are SQVTM and ANQGSEA. The CDR3 reads CSVEKLAGGSTYEQYF. For the CDR3, the DNA is TGCAGCGTTGAGAAACTAGCGGGGGGTTCTACCTACGAGCAGTACTTC.

This clonotype appeared a single time. The chain links TRBV15 to TRBJ2-3; D remains unclear. Germline CDR1 and CDR2: LNHNV and YYDKDF (reference sequence). CDR3 length equals 14 residues. V lost 0 bases to trimming and J lost 2 bases, with 6 bases between them. In DNA, the CDR3 is TGTGCCACCAGCAGAGAGTCCGACACAGATACGCAGTATTTT. This encodes CATSRESDTDTQYF.

The chain has TRBV20-1 and TRBJ1-2, with D possibly being TRBD1 (5 bases). The V gene lost 5 bases and the J gene lost 5 bases, with 21 bases spanning the gap. This CDR3 comprises 15 residues. CDR1 is DFQATT, CDR2 SNEGSKA, per germline (reference sequence). This CDR3 is CSAEPVGQGLYGYTF. CDR3 nucleotides: TGCAGTGCTGAGCCCGTGGGGCAGGGTTTGTATGGCTACACCTTC.

CDR3 nucleotides: TGTGCCACGGAGAGACTAGGGAACCTCAATGAGCAGTTCTTC. This codes for CATERLGNLNEQFF. This sequence joins TRBV6-5 and TRBJ2-1; D is perhaps TRBD2 (6 bases). The CDR3 consists of 14 residues. Trimming took 10 bases from V and 6 from J, leaving 19 bases between them. The V gene's germline CDR1 is MNHEY and CDR2 SVGAGI.

The V gene is TRBV12-3 or TRBV12-4, the J gene TRBJ2-7; maybe TRBD1 (5 bases). The CDR3 length is 15 residues. Deletions cut 5 bases from V and 4 bases from J, with 18 bases between. CDR3: CASSPRDTGQYEQYF. The CDR3, as DNA: TGTGCCAGCAGTCCCCGAGACACCGGACAATACGAGCAGTACTTC.

J is TRBJ2-2 and V is TRBV2; 8 bases line up with TRBD1. Losses at the gene ends were 9 bases for V and 11 bases for J; bases not matched to a gene: 8. Germline-derived CDR1 and CDR2 are SNHLY and FYNNEI. The CDR3 runs to 12 residues. This CDR3 is CASVDRGEELFF. CDR3 coding DNA: TGTGCCAGTGTCGACAGGGGCGAAGAGCTGTTTTTT.

In this sample, this clonotype turned up once. The chain couples TRBV20-1 to TRBJ2-1, with D unclear. Trimming took 6 bases from V and 4 from J, leaving 22 bases between them. There are 16 residues in the CDR3. Germline V CDR1 and CDR2: DFQATT, SNEGSKA (reference sequence). Here the CDR3 DNA reads TGCAGTGCCATGATCGACGACCAATACCCTTACAATGAGCAGTTCTTC. It is translated as CSAMIDDQYPYNEQFF.

The V gene is TRBV12-3 or TRBV12-4, the J gene TRBJ1-2, with D hard to call. V lost 4 bases and J lost 4, with 25 bases in between. The CDR3 contains 18 residues. The CDR3 DNA reads TGTGCCAGCAGTTCGCGGACGGACGCCCCCGTTTTAAGCTATGGCTACACCTTC. Translation: CASSSRTDAPVLSYGYTF.

The chain recombines TRBV5-4 with TRBJ1-2; D may be TRBD1 (5 bases). The V gene lost 0 bases and the J gene lost 8 bases, with 11 bases spanning the gap. Germline assignment: CDR1 SGHNT and CDR2 YYREEE (reference sequence). The CDR3 runs to 13 residues. CDR3 bases: TGTGCCAGCAGCTTGGATCGCAGGGCCGGCTACACCTTC. Protein: CASSLDRRAGYTF. Using reference TRBV5-4 and TRBJ1-2 for the parts outside the CDR3, the full variable domain is ETGVTQSPTHLIKTRGQQVTLRCSSQSGHNTVSWYQQALGQGPQFIFQYYREEENGRGNFPPRFSGLQFPNYSSELNVNALELDDSALYLCASSLDRRAGYTFGSGTRLTVV.